This is a list of T cell receptor beta chains from one sample in a study of T cell clones after liver transplantation. Method: immunoSEQ multiplex PCR; TCRdb's copy keeps in-frame clones and lacks some. The sample records roughly 70,000 clones, 75% to 90% being singletons. This sample comprised CD4+ T cells from blood, obtained before liver transplant. The receptors were gathered from a human donor who received a liver transplant. Each CDR3 is given without its conserved first and last residue.

V gene: TRBV4-3; J gene: TRBJ2-3; CDR3 protein: ASSQLSGSSTDTQY
V gene: TRBV2; J gene: TRBJ1-2; CDR3 protein: ASRFDGTANYGYT
V gene: TRBV9; J gene: TRBJ2-5; CDR3 protein: ASSSRQLDIQETQY
V gene: TRBV28; J gene: TRBJ1-4; CDR3 protein: ASSLVQGAVEKLF
V gene: TRBV6-6; J gene: TRBJ2-7; CDR3 protein: ASTQDRVVYEQY
V gene: TRBV29-1; J gene: TRBJ2-5; CDR3 protein: SVEATFQETQY
V gene: TRBV28; J gene: TRBJ2-3; CDR3 protein: ASTPRGGTDTQY
V gene: TRBV6-5; J gene: TRBJ2-1; CDR3 protein: ASSYTSGAYNEQF
V gene: TRBV28; J gene: TRBJ2-1; CDR3 protein: ASSLVIGEQF
V gene: TRBV7-3; J gene: TRBJ2-5; CDR3 protein: ASSLGGSGETQY
V gene: TRBV27; J gene: TRBJ1-5; CDR3 protein: ASSPLPTSNQPQH
V gene: TRBV28; J gene: TRBJ1-2; CDR3 protein: AGGQNYGYT
V gene: TRBV4-1; J gene: TRBJ2-2; CDR3 protein: ASSHFTGGTNTGELF
V gene: TRBV5-4; J gene: TRBJ2-2; CDR3 protein: ASSLYPRGQKAGELF
V gene: TRBV28; J gene: TRBJ1-1; CDR3 protein: ASSLFGVLVMNTEAF
V gene: TRBV9; J gene: TRBJ1-2; CDR3 protein: ASSPSNYGYT
V gene: TRBV20-1; J gene: TRBJ1-2; CDR3 protein: SASRGGGYT
V gene: TRBV9; J gene: TRBJ2-3; CDR3 protein: ASSVTPTDTQY
V gene: TRBV19; J gene: TRBJ2-3; CDR3 protein: ASSSWPREIEY
V gene: TRBV5-6; J gene: TRBJ2-2; CDR3 protein: ASSLQGAGELF
V gene: TRBV7-2; J gene: TRBJ2-1; CDR3 protein: ASSLGGGATNEQF
V gene: TRBV6-5; J gene: TRBJ2-1; CDR3 protein: ASSYSRVYNEQF
V gene: TRBV28; J gene: TRBJ2-3; CDR3 protein: ASKVFPTDTQY
V gene: TRBV28; J gene: TRBJ2-7; CDR3 protein: ASTGGPYEQY
V gene: TRBV28; J gene: TRBJ2-7; CDR3 protein: ASRVNSYEQY
V gene: TRBV2; J gene: TRBJ2-7; CDR3 protein: ASSPGQGAREQY
V gene: TRBV5-1; J gene: TRBJ2-1; CDR3 protein: ASSLGQVGSNEQF
V gene: TRBV27; J gene: TRBJ1-2; CDR3 protein: ASSLRGLNGYT
V gene: TRBV4-1; J gene: TRBJ1-4; CDR3 protein: ASSQVYEKLF
V gene: TRBV5-1; J gene: TRBJ2-1; CDR3 protein: ASSLAGTSKNNEQF
V gene: TRBV6-5; J gene: TRBJ1-2; CDR3 protein: ASSRKNTGGYT
V gene: TRBV20-1; J gene: TRBJ1-1; CDR3 protein: SAPRGEAF
V gene: TRBV19; J gene: TRBJ2-3; CDR3 protein: ASRVGLAGTDTQY
V gene: TRBV9; J gene: TRBJ2-2; CDR3 protein: ASSGHGYATGELF
V gene: TRBV27; J gene: TRBJ2-1; CDR3 protein: ASSLNGDNEQF
V gene: TRBV25-1; J gene: TRBJ1-5; CDR3 protein: ASRGSGEDGPQH
V gene: TRBV10-3; J gene: TRBJ1-3; CDR3 protein: AISEVAGLGNTIY
V gene: TRBV19; J gene: TRBJ1-5; CDR3 protein: ASSIKGAQSNQPQH
V gene: TRBV2; J gene: TRBJ2-2; CDR3 protein: ASRPIQGGSWTGELF
V gene: TRBV27; J gene: TRBJ2-5; CDR3 protein: ASTKGETQY
V gene: TRBV19; J gene: TRBJ2-7; CDR3 protein: ASSTTGRSVYEQY
V gene: TRBV19; J gene: TRBJ2-7; CDR3 protein: ASSPAGGSLREQY
V gene: TRBV7-2; J gene: TRBJ2-3; CDR3 protein: ASSHYGRRTDTQY
V gene: TRBV28; J gene: TRBJ2-1; CDR3 protein: ASGGGQVVTYNEQF
V gene: TRBV7-9; J gene: TRBJ1-1; CDR3 protein: ASSLSRVNTEAF
V gene: TRBV5-1; J gene: TRBJ1-2; CDR3 protein: ASSLAQGAGGYT
V gene: TRBV7-8; J gene: TRBJ1-1; CDR3 protein: ASSYLSGETEAF
V gene: TRBV25-1; J gene: TRBJ1-2; CDR3 protein: ASSDPYGGATANYGYT
V gene: TRBV18; J gene: TRBJ2-7; CDR3 protein: ASSPPSSYEQY